One sample yielded the 2 T cell receptor beta chains listed below, sequenced in a study of T cells expressing NK-cell markers. TCRdb re-called the 5' RACE reads and shows each CDR3 protein once, DNA omitted. The sample has around 380,000 distinct CDR3 sequences. The sample comprised blood T cells: a sorted CD56 or NKG2C T cell subset, CD4+ or CD8+ T cells, or bulk PBMC T cells (not recorded which). Receptors were obtained from a woman between 45 and 65 years old in good health.

This chain links TRBV10-3 with TRBJ2-1. This CDR3 has 12 residues. Per germline, CDR1 ENHRY and CDR2 SYGVKD. CDR3: CASRRIGDEQFF.

The chain joins TRBV7-6 to TRBJ1-6. CDR1 SGHVS and CDR2 FNYEAQ come from the germline V gene. This CDR3 has 13 amino acids. CDR3 sequence: CASSVDSNSPLHF. The full variable domain, its missing parts supplied by reference TRBV7-6 and TRBJ1-6, is GAGVSQSPRYKVTKRGQDVALRCDPISGHVSLYWYRQALGQGPEFLTYFNYEAQQDKSGLPNDRFSAERPEGSISTLTIQRTEQRDSAMYRCASSVDSNSPLHFGNGTRLTVT.